The entry below describes one TCR beta chain. The target antigen is unknown. The CDR3 runs 14 residues. The germline V and J ends were trimmed by 6 bases and 3 bases, with 15 bases remaining between them. CDR1 is SGHAT and CDR2 is FQNNGV in the germline V gene. Vbeta (60) and Jbeta (13) primers were used in the PCR. The data were produced by immunoSEQ multiplex PCR, yet TCRdb's version contains in-frame clones alone and is incomplete. Among fewer than 200,000 clones listed, 78% were seen once. This sample is drawn from a study of cytomegalovirus exposure and HLA in healthy donors. Study outcomes and limitations: The study listed under 200 cytomegalovirus-associated TCR beta chains. Later genetic work tied a missense DCLRE1C variant to beta-chain V and J trimming.

Healthy individuals who donated bone marrow served as the donors. At collection, donors were nominally healthy, but unrecorded immune exposures were probable. The sequenced sample was PBMCs. The J gene is TRBJ2-7, the V gene TRBV11-2, with D possibly TRBD2 on 6 matching bases. The clonotype was recovered from a female donor in good health and CMV-seronegative. The CDR3 sequence: CASRRAGRDYEQYF. In DNA form, the CDR3 reads TGTGCCAGCAGACGGGCCGGGCGGGACTACGAGCAGTACTTC.